Included here is one TCR beta chain sequence, with context. Its antigen remains unidentified. This sample was taken from a study of beta chain features in type 1 diabetes. The ends were cut back, 0 bases at V and 10 bases at J, with 19 bases in the middle. The CDR3 runs to 15 residues. Germline V lookup: CDR1 GTSNPN, CDR2 SVGIG (reference sequence). Study results and caveats: It was among patients, rather than healthy donors, that naive, central memory and Treg TCRB repertoires appeared more similar. For Type 1 diabetes patients, all four CD4+ subsets carried TCRB CDR3s that were moderately but significantly shorter.

The isolated RNA, all of it, was reverse transcribed, so expressed TCRB transcripts were what got sequenced. Sequencing was performed with immunoSEQ multiplex PCR; in TCRdb, only in-frame clones are kept and a portion is missing. Of hundreds of thousands of clones listed, roughly 13% are singletons. This chain connects TRBV30 to TRBJ2-1, with TRBD2 as a possible D gene (5 bases). The sequencing input was naive CD4+ T cells from blood. The receptor comes from a man younger than 30 with type 1 diabetes. The CDR3 sequence: CAWSVKRLAPKEQFF. The CDR3 DNA sequence: TGTGCCTGGAGTGTAAAGAGGCTAGCCCCCAAGGAGCAGTTCTTC. Supplemented by reference TRBV30 and TRBJ2-1, the full variable domain reads SQTIHQWPATLVQPVGSPLSLECTVEGTSNPNLYWYRQAAGRGLQLLFYSVGIGQISSEVPQNLSASRPQDRQFILSSKKLLLSDSGFYLCAWSVKRLAPKEQFFGPGTRLTVL.